Presented here are 8 T cell receptor beta chains from one specimen sequenced in a study of cytomegalovirus exposure and HLA in healthy donors. Clones were sequenced by immunoSEQ multiplex PCR, and TCRdb holds only the in-frame ones, with some missing. The table has around 120,000 clones, about 87% seen once. Sample: PBMCs. The receptor set was obtained from a woman aged 18 to 35 in good health and CMV-seronegative.

This chain connects TRBV9 to TRBJ1-5, with 7 bases identical to TRBD1. There are 14 residues in the CDR3. Germline V gives CDR1 SGDLS, CDR2 YYNGEE. Trimming cost V 4 bases and J 6 bases; bases outside gene matches: 7. Here the CDR3 DNA reads TGTGCCAGCAGCCAAGGGACAGATATTCAGCCCCAGCATTTT. Translation gives CASSQGTDIQPQHF.

The chain combines TRBV5-3 with TRBJ2-5; 14 bases map to TRBD2. TRBV5-3 is an ORF for which the function is uncertain. This CDR3 has 21 amino acids. V trimming: 3 bases; J trimming: 0 bases; junction bases outside the gene matches: 16. CDR3 loop: CARSYVPTSGRAGRYQETQYF. CDR3 in DNA: TGTGCCAGAAGCTATGTTCCGACTAGCGGGAGGGCCGGACGGTACCAAGAGACCCAGTACTTC.

The chain uses TRBV25-1 and TRBJ2-3; 8 nucleotides align to TRBD2. Germline V lookup: CDR1 MGHDK, CDR2 SYGVNS. This CDR3 is 15 amino acids long. Trimming removed 8 bases from V and 7 bases from J; junction bases left unmatched: 14. The CDR3 nucleotides are TGTGCCAGCCATAGACTAGCGTATAACTTCAATACGCAGTATTTT. Amino acids: CASHRLAYNFNTQYF.

The chain recombines TRBV7-9 with TRBJ2-1, with 7 bases identical to TRBD2. This CDR3 has 14 amino acids. Germline V CDR1 and CDR2: SEHNR, FQNEAQ (reference sequence). V lost 2 bases, J lost 6 bases, and 4 bases stayed unmatched. The CDR3: CASSLSASGNEQFF. In DNA form, the CDR3 reads TGTGCCAGCAGCTTATCCGCTAGCGGCAATGAGCAGTTCTTC.

The chain links TRBV11-2 to TRBJ2-1; 7 nucleotides agree with TRBD2. The V gene end was trimmed by 1 base and the J gene end by 3 bases; junction bases not matched to a gene: 6. CDR1 is SGHAT and CDR2 is FQNNGV in the germline V gene. The CDR3 runs to 16 residues. The CDR3: CASSLGLGGGYNEQFF. The CDR3, as DNA: TGTGCCAGCAGCTTAGGCTTAGGCGGGGGCTACAATGAGCAGTTCTTC.

The genes are TRBV28 and TRBJ2-7; 8 bases are a match to TRBD1. After removal of 9 bases from V and 2 bases from J, the junction contained 6 bases not matched to a gene. CDR3 length: 13 residues. Germline CDR1 is MDHEN and CDR2 is SYDVKM. The CDR3 region is CASTTGVPYEQYF. CDR3 sequence (DNA): TGTGCCAGTACGACAGGGGTACCCTACGAGCAGTACTTC.

This clone was detected a few times. The chain couples TRBV15 to TRBJ1-5; D perhaps matches TRBD1 (6 bases). CDR1 is LNHNV, CDR2 YYDKDF, per germline (reference sequence). This CDR3 is 14 amino acids long. Trimming removed 6 bases from V and 3 bases from J, with 12 bases in between. The DNA of the CDR3 is TGTGCCACCAGTCCGGACAGAAACAATCAGCCCCAGCATTTT. It specifies CATSPDRNNQPQHF.

This clone was seen only once. This chain uses TRBV28 with TRBJ1-5; no reliable D call. Looked up from germline, CDR1 is MDHEN and CDR2 is SYDVKM. There are 14 residues in the CDR3. Trimming pared 6 bases from V and 3 bases from J, leaving 12 bases between. CDR3 in amino acids: CASRPHIYNQPQHF. CDR3 bases: TGTGCCAGCAGACCTCACATTTACAATCAGCCCCAGCATTTT.